The clone carrying this TCR beta chain was seen more than once but under ten times. What it binds is unknown. Of the isolated RNA, all was reverse transcribed, and so the sequenced material was expressed TCRB transcripts. Sequencing used immunoSEQ multiplex PCR; TCRdb keeps in-frame clones, though not all of them. The sample holds about 650,000 clones, around 12% seen once. This entry belongs to a study of beta chain features in type 1 diabetes. Study-wide points: TCRB CDR3s from Type 1 diabetes patients were moderately but significantly shorter in all four CD4+ subsets.

Germline CDR1 and CDR2: SGHNT and YYREEE (reference sequence). CDR3 length: 15 amino acids. V dropped 4 bases and J dropped 6 bases, with 17 bases sitting between them. This clonotype was sampled from a man between 25 and 39 years old with type 1 diabetes. The material sequenced was naive CD4+ T cells from blood. The chain employs TRBV5-4 and TRBJ2-1; D is unresolved. The CDR3: CASSLQVAHPNEQFF. The CDR3, as DNA: TGTGCCAGCAGCCTCCAGGTGGCTCATCCCAATGAGCAGTTCTTC.